This T cell receptor (beta chain) was identified during a study of identical twins. Notes on the study in general: Invariant MAIT and iNKT cells could partly confound zero-insertion analyses.

TCRdb itself ran the 5' RACE reads through MiXCR, one entry per CDR3 protein. The sample includes 200,000 to 250,000 distinct CDR3 sequences, more than 9.5% seen only once; the top ten take 3.5% to 5%. This clonotype was seen a few times. Antigen unknown. Only healthy Caucasians were enrolled as donors. This sample also belongs to another study, concerning yellow fever vaccine responses in identical twins. This second study notes: After vaccination, twins' T cell response reportedly seemed partly convergent, partly personalized.

Specimen: memory (CD45RO+) T cells sorted from blood. The source of this sequence is a woman aged 18 to 35 in good health.

The CDR3 sequence is CASRSGTANTEAFF. The CDR3 region has the DNA TGTGCCAGCAGGTCCGGGACCGCGAACACTGAAGCTTTCTTT. The J gene is TRBJ1-1, the V gene TRBV28; D may be TRBD1 (5 bases). Germline CDR1 reads MDHEN; CDR2 reads SYDVKM. The CDR3 contains 14 residues. Trimming took off 6 bases at V and 1 base at J, with 12 bases between the two ends.